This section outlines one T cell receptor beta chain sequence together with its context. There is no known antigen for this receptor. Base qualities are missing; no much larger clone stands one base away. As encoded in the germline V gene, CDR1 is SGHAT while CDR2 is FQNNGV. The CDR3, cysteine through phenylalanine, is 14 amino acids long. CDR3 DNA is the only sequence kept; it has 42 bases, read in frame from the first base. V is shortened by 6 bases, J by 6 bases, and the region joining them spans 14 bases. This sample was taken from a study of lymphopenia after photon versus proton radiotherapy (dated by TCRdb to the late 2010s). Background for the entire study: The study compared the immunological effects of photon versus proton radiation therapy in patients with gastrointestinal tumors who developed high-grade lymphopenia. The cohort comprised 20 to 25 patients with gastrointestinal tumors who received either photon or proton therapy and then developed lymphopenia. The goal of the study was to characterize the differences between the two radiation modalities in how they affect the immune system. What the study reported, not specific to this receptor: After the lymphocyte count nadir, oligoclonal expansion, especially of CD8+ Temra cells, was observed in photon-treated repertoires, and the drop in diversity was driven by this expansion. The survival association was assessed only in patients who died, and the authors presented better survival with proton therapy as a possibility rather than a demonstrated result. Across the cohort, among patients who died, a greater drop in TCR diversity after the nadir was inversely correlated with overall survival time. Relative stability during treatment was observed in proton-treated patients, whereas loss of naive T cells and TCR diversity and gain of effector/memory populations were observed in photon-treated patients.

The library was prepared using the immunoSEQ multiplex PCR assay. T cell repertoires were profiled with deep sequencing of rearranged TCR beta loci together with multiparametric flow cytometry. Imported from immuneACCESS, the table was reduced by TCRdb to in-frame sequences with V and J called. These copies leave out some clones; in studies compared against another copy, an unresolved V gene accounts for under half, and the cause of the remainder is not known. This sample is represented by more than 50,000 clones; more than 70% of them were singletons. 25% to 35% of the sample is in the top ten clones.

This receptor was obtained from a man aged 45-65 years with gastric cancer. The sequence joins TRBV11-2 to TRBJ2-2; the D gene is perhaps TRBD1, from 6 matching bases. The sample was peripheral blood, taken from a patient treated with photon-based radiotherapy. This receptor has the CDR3 CASRPIRGAGELFF. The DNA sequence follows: TGTGCCAGCAGACCCATCAGGGGCGCCGGGGAGCTGTTTTTT.